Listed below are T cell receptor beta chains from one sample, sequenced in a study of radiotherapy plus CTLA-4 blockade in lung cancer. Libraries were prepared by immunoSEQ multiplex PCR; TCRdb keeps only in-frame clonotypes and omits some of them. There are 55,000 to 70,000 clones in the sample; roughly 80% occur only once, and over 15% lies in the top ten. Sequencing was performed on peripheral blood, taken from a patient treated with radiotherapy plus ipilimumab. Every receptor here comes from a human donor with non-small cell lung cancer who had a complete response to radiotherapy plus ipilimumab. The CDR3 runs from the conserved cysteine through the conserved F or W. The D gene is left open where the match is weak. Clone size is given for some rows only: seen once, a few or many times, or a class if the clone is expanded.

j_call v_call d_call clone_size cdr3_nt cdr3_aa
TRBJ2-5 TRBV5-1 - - TGCGCCAGCAGCTTCAATCAAGAGACCCAGTACTTC CASSFNQETQYF
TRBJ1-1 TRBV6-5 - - TGTGCCAGCAGAGGACAACCGAACACTGAAGCTTTCTTT CASRGQPNTEAFF
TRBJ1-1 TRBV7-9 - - TGTGCCAGCAGCTTGACAGGGAACACTGAAGCTTTCTTT CASSLTGNTEAFF
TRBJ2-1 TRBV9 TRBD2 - TGTGCCAGCAGCGTAGTGGCTAGCGGGGGGGCAGGGGAGCAGTTCTTC CASSVVASGGAGEQFF
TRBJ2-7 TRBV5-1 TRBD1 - TGCGCCAGCAGCTTCCGAACCGGGACAGGGGGCTACGAGCAGTACTTC CASSFRTGTGGYEQYF
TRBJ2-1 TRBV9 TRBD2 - TGTGCCAGCAGCGTAGATCGTACTAGCGGGAGGAATAGAGAGGGTGAGCAGTTCTTC CASSVDRTSGRNREGEQFF
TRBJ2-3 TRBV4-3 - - TGCGCCAGCAGCCAAGGAGGCGGTCCAGACACGCAGTATTTT CASSQGGGPDTQYF
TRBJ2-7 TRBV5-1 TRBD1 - TGCGCCAGCAGCTCCACAGGGGGAGCCTACGAGCAGTACTTC CASSSTGGAYEQYF
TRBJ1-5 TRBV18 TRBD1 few TGTGCCAGCTCCGGACAGGTCAATCAGCCCCAGCATTTT CASSGQVNQPQHF
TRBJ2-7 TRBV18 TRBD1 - TGTGCCAGCTCACCACCAGGGACAGGCTCCTACGAGCAGTACTTC CASSPPGTGSYEQYF